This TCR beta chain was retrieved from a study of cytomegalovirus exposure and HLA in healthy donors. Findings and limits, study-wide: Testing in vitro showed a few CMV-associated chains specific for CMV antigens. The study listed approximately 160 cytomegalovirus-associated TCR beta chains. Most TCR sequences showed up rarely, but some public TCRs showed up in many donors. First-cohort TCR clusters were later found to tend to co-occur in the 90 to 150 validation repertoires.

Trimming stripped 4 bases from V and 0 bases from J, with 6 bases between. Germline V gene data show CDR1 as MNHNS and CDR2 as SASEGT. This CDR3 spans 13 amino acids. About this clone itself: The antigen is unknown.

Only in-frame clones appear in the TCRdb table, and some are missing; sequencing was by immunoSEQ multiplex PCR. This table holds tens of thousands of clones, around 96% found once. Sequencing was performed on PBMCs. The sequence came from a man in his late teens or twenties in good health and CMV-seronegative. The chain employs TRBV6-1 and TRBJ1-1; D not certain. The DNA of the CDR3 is TGTGCCAGCAGTGTTCAATTGAACACTGAAGCTTTCTTT. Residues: CASSVQLNTEAFF.